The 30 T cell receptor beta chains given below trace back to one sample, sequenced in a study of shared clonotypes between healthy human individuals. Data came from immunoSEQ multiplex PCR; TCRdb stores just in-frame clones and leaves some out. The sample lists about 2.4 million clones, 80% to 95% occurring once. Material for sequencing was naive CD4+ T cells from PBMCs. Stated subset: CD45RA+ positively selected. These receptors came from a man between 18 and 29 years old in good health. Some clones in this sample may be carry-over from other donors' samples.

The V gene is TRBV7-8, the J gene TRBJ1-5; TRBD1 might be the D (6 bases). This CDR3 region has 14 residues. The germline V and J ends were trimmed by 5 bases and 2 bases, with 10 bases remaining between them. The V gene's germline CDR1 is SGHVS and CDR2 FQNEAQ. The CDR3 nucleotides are TGTGCCAGCAGCCCAAGACAGGGCAATCAGCCCCAGCATTTT. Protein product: CASSPRQGNQPQHF.

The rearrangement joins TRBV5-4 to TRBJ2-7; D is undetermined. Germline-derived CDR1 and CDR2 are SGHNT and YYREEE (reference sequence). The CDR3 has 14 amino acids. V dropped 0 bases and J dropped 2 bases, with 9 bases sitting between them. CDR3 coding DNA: TGTGCCAGCAGCTTGGATTCGAGTACCTACGAGCAGTACTTC. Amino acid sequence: CASSLDSSTYEQYF.

CDR3 sequence (DNA): TGTGCCAGCAGCCAATTGGACAAAGGGTATGGCTACACCTTC. Translated, it gives CASSQLDKGYGYTF. The chain couples TRBV11-2 to TRBJ1-2; D perhaps matches TRBD1 (5 bases). The germline gives CDR1 SGHAT, CDR2 FQNNGV. The CDR3 loop spans 14 amino acids. With 5 bases removed from V and 5 bases from J, the gap between germline ends came to 15 bases.

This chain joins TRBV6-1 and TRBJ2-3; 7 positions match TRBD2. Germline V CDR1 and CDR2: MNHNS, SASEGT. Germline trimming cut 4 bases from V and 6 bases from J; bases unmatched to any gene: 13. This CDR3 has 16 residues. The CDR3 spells CASSGTSLGPGDTQYF. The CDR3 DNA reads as TGTGCCAGCAGTGGGACTAGTTTGGGGCCGGGGGATACGCAGTATTTT.

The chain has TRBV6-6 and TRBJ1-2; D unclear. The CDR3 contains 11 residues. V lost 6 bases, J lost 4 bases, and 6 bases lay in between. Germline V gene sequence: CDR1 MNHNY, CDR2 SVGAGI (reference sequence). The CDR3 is CASRSTYGYTF. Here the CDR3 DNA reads TGTGCCAGCAGATCTACCTATGGCTACACCTTC.

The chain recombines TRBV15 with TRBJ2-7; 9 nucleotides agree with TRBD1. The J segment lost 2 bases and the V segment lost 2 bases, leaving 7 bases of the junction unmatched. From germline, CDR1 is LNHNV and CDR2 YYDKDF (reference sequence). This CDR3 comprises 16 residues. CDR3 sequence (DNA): TGTGCCACCAGCAGATCCACAGGGGGCCGGGCCTACGAGCAGTACTTC. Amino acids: CATSRSTGGRAYEQYF.

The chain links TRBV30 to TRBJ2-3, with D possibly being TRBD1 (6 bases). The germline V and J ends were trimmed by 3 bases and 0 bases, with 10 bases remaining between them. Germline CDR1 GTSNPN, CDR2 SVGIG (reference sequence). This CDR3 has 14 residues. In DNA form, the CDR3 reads TGTGCCTGGAGAACAGGGATTAGCACAGATACGCAGTATTTT. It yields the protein CAWRTGISTDTQYF. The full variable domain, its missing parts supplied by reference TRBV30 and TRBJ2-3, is SQTIHQWPATLVQPVGSPLSLECTVEGTSNPNLYWYRQAAGRGLQLLFYSVGIGQISSEVPQNLSASRPQDRQFILSSKKLLLSDSGFYLCAWRTGISTDTQYFGPGTRLTVL.

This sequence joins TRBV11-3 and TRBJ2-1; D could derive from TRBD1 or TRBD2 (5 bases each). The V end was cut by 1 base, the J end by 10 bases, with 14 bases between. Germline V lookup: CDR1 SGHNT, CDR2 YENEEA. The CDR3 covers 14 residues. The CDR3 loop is CASSLGRASGEQFF. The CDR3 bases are TGTGCCAGCAGCTTAGGGCGGGCCTCAGGGGAGCAGTTCTTC.

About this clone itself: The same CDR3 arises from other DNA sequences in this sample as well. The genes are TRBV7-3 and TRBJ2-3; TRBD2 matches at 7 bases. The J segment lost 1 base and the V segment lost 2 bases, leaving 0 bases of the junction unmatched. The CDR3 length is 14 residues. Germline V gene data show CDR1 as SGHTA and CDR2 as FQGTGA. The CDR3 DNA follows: TGTGCCAGCAGCTTAGCGGGGGGCACAGATACGCAGTATTTT. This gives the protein CASSLAGGTDTQYF.

CDR3 amino acids: CASSWSGVGETQYF. The CDR3 DNA sequence: TGTGCCAGCAGCTGGTCAGGGGTTGGGGAGACCCAGTACTTC. This sequence joins TRBV7-7 and TRBJ2-5, with D possibly being TRBD1 (6 bases). The germline V and J ends were trimmed by 4 bases and 5 bases, with 14 bases remaining between them. This CDR3 region has 14 residues. Germline V lookup: CDR1 SSHAT, CDR2 FNYEAQ (reference sequence). Based on the CDR3 plus reference TRBV7-7 and TRBJ2-5, the full variable domain is GAGVSQSPRYKVTKRGQDVTLRCDPISSHATLYWYQQALGQGPEFLTYFNYEAQPDKSGLPSDRFSAERPEGSISTLTIQRTEQRDSAMYRCASSWSGVGETQYFGPGTRLLVL.

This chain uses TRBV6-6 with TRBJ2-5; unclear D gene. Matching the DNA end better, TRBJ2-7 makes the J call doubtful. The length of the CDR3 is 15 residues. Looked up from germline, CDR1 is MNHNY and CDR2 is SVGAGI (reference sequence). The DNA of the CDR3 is TGTGCCAGCTGCCGAGATGACTGTATCGGCTACGAGCAGTACTTC. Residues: CASCRDDCIGYEQYF.

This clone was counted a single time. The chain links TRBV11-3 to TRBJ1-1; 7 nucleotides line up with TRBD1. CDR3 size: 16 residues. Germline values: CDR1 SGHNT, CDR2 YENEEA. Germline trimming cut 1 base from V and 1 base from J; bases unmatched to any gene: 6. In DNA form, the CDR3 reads TGTGCCAGCAGCTTAGGAGGAGCAGGGGGGAACACTGAAGCTTTCTTT. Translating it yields CASSLGGAGGNTEAFF. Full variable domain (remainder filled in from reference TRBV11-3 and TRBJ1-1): EAGVVQSPRYKIIEKKQPVAFWCNPISGHNTLYWYLQNLGQGPELLIRYENEEAVDDSQLPKDRFSAERLKGVDSTLKIQPAELGDSAVYLCASSLGGAGGNTEAFFGQGTRLTVV.

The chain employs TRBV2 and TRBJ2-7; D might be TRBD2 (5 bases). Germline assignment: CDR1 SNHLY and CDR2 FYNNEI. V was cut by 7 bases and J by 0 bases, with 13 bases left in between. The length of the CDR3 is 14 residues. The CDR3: CASTVGLSSYEQYF. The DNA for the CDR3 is TGTGCCAGCACCGTCGGACTGAGCTCCTACGAGCAGTACTTC.

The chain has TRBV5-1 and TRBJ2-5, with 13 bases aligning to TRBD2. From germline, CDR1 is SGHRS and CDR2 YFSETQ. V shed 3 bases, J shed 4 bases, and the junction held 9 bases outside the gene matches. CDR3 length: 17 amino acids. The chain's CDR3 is CASSSGLAGVEGETQYF. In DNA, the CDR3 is TGCGCCAGCAGCTCCGGACTAGCGGGAGTCGAGGGAGAGACCCAGTACTTC.

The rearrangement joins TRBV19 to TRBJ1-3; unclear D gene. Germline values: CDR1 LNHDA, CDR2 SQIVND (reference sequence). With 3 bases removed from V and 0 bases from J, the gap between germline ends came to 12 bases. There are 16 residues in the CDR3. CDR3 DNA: TGTGCCAGTAGTATCGGTACCCTTCACTCTGGAAACACCATATATTTT. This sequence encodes CASSIGTLHSGNTIYF.

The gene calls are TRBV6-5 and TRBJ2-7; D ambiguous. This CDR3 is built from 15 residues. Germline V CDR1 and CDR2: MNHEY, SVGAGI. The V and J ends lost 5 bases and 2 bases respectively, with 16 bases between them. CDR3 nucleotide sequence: TGTGCCAGCAGTCCGCGGACCTCCTACCCCTACGAGCAGTACTTC. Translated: CASSPRTSYPYEQYF.

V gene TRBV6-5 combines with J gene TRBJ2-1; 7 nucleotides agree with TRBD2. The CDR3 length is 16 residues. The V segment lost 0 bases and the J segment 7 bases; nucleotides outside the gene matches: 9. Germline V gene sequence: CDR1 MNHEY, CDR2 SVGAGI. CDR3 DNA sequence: TGTGCCAGCAGTTACTCCTTCGTGGGAGGGAGGAATGAGCAGTTCTTC. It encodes CASSYSFVGGRNEQFF.

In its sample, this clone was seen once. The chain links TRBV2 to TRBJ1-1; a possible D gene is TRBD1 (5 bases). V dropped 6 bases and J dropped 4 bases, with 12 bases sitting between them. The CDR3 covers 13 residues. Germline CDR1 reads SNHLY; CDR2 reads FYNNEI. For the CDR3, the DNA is TGTGCCAGCAGCCCTATGGGGGGCACTGAAGCTTTCTTT. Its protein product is CASSPMGGTEAFF.

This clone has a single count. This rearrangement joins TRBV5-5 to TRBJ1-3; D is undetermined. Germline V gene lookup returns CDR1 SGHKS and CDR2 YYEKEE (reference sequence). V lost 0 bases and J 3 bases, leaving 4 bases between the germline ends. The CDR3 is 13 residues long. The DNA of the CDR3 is TGTGCCAGCAGCTTGGTAGTTGGAAACACCATATATTTT. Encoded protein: CASSLVVGNTIYF.

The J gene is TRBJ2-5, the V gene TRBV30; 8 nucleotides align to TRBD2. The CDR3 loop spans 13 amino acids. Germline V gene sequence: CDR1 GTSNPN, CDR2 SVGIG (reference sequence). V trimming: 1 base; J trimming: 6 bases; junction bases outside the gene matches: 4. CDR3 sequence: CAWSGGGGQTQYF. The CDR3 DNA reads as TGTGCCTGGAGTGGCGGCGGGGGGCAGACCCAGTACTTC.

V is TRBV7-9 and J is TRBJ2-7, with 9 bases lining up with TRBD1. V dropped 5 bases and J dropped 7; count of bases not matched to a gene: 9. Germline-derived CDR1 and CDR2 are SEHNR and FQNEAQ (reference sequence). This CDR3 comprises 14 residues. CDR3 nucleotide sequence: TGTGCCAGCAGCCCTCGGACAGGGGTCGTGGAGCAGTACTTC. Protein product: CASSPRTGVVEQYF. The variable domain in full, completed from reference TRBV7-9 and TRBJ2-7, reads DTGVSQNPRHKITKRGQNVTFRCDPISEHNRLYWYRQTLGQGPEFLTYFQNEAQLEKSRLLSDRFSAERPKGSFSTLEIQRTEQGDSAMYLCASSPRTGVVEQYFGPGTRLTVT.

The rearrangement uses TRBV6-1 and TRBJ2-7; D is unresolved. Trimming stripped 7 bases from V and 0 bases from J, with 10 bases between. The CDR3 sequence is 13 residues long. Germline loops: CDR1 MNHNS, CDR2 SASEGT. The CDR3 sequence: CASTPTSSYEQYF. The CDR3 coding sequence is TGTGCCAGCACACCTACCAGCTCCTACGAGCAGTACTTC.

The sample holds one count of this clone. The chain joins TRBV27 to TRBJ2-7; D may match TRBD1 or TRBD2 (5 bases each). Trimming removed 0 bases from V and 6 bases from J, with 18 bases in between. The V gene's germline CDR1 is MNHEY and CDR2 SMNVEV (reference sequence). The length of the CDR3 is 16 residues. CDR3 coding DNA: TGTGCCAGCAGTTTATCGACCTGGGACGGCTACCGCGAGCAGTACTTC. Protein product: CASSLSTWDGYREQYF.

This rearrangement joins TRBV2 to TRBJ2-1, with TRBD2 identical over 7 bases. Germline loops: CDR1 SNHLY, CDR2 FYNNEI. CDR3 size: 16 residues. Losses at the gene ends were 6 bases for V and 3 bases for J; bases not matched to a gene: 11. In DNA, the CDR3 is TGTGCCAGCAGAAGAGGGCTAGCGGAGGACTACAATGAGCAGTTCTTC. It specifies CASRRGLAEDYNEQFF.

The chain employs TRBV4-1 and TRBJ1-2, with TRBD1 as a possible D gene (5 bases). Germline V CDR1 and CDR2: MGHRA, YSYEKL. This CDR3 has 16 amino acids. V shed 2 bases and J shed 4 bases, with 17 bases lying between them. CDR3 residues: CASSQLGSGPGYGYTF. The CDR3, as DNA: TGCGCCAGCAGCCAACTCGGATCGGGACCGGGCTATGGCTACACCTTC.

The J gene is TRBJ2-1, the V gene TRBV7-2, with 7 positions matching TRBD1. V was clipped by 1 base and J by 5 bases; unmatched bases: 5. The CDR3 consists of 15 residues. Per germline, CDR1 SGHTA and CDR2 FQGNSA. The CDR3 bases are TGTGCCAGCAGCTTAGATAGGGGGCGGAACAATGAGCAGTTCTTC. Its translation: CASSLDRGRNNEQFF.

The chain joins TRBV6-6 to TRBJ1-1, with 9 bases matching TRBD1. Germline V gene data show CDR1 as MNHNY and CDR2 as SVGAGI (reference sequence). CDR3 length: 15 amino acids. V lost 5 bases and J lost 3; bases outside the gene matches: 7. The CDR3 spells CASSQPGQGYTEAFF. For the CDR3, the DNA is TGTGCCAGCAGTCAACCGGGACAGGGATACACTGAAGCTTTCTTT.

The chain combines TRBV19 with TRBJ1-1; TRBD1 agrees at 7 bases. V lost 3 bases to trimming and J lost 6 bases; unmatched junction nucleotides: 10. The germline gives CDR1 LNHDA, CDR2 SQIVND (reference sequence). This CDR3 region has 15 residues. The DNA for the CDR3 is TGTGCCAGTAGTATCCAACCAGCTACAGGGGCTGAAGCTTTCTTT. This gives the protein CASSIQPATGAEAFF.

CDR3 sequence (DNA): TGTGCCAGCTCACACCTCAAGATAGCGGGAGGGCCAGATACGCAGTATTTT. Amino acids: CASSHLKIAGGPDTQYF. The J gene is TRBJ2-3, the V gene TRBV18; 11 bases agree with TRBD2. Per germline, CDR1 KGHSH and CDR2 LQKENI. The junction had 10 bases not matched to a gene; V was cut back by 4 bases and J by 4 bases. This CDR3 has 17 amino acids.

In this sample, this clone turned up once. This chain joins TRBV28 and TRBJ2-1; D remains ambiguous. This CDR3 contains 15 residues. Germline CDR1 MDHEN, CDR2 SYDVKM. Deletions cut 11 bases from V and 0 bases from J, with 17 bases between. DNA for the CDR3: TGTGCCTCTGAGAGTCGCGCGAGCTCCTACAATGAGCAGTTCTTC. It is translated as CASESRASSYNEQFF.